The rows below give T cell receptor beta chains drawn from one sample of a study of shared clonotypes between healthy human individuals. Profiling relied on immunoSEQ multiplex PCR, and the TCRdb table lists in-frame clones only, not all of them. The sample contains around 2.3 million clones, almost 96% of which appear only once. The sample was naive CD4+ T cells sorted from blood. All receptors derive from a man in his late teens or twenties in good health. Both conserved end residues are part of each CDR3. The D gene is left open where the match is weak. A clone size is listed for some rows: how often the clone was seen (once, few, many), or a class if it is expanded.

V gene	J gene	clone size	D gene	CDR3 protein	CDR3 DNA
TRBV25-1	TRBJ2-5	NA	NA	CASSEGWVNGQETQYF	TGTGCCAGCAGTGAAGGTTGGGTGAATGGACAAGAGACCCAGTACTTC
TRBV7-9	TRBJ1-6	few	NA	CASSPGHLDNSPLHF	TGTGCCAGCAGCCCAGGACACTTAGATAATTCACCCCTCCACTTT
TRBV19	TRBJ1-5	NA	NA	CASSSGGNNQPQHF	TGTGCCAGTAGTAGCGGGGGTAACAATCAGCCCCAGCATTTT
TRBV25-1	TRBJ2-7	NA	TRBD2	CASSGSQAGGSYEQYF	TGTGCCAGCAGTGGCTCCCAAGCGGGAGGTTCCTACGAGCAGTACTTC
TRBV6-6	TRBJ2-3	NA	NA	CASSYSLGRDTQYF	TGTGCCAGCAGTTACTCGTTGGGTAGAGATACGCAGTATTTT
TRBV4-3	TRBJ1-1	NA	NA	CASSQDNTNLNTEAFF	TGCGCCAGCAGCCAAGATAATACGAATTTGAACACTGAAGCTTTCTTT
TRBV7-2	TRBJ2-3	NA	TRBD2	CASSLAQRGADTQYF	TGTGCCAGCAGCTTAGCCCAACGGGGGGCAGATACGCAGTATTTT
TRBV6-1	TRBJ2-7	NA	NA	CASSESVSFPSSYEQYF	TGTGCCAGCAGTGAATCGGTGTCTTTTCCGAGCTCCTACGAGCAGTACTTC
TRBV27	TRBJ1-2	NA	NA	CASSFSRYGGYTF	TGTGCCAGCAGTTTTTCCCGGTATGGTGGCTACACCTTC
TRBV5-4	TRBJ2-3	NA	TRBD2	CASSEREKVDTQYF	TGTGCCAGCAGCGAGCGGGAGAAAGTAGATACGCAGTATTTT
TRBV5-6	TRBJ2-6	NA	TRBD1	CASSLRDRKTF	TGTGCCAGCAGCTTGCGGGACAGGAAGACTTTC
TRBV20-1	TRBJ2-2	NA	NA	CSATMGGELFF	TGCAGTGCAACGATGGGCGGGGAGCTGTTTTTT
TRBV4-3	TRBJ1-4	NA	NA	CASSQGEGGEKLFF	TGCGCCAGCAGCCAGGGGGAAGGGGGTGAAAAACTGTTTTTT
TRBV7-9	TRBJ2-5	NA	NA	CASSLTGTSYETQYF	TGTGCCAGCAGCTTAACCGGGACGAGTTACGAGACCCAGTACTTC
TRBV11-2	TRBJ2-7	NA	TRBD2	CASSSGLAGASYEQYF	TGTGCCAGCAGCAGCGGACTAGCGGGAGCCTCCTACGAGCAGTACTTC
TRBV29-1	TRBJ2-1	NA	NA	CSVVEDRGYNEQFF	TGCAGCGTTGTGGAGGACCGAGGATACAATGAGCAGTTCTTC
TRBV7-2	TRBJ2-3	NA	TRBD2	CASRARLAGYWGQYF	TGTGCCAGCAGGGCGAGGCTAGCGGGCTACTGGGGGCAGTATTTT
TRBV28	TRBJ1-5	NA	TRBD1	CASNLNGRGGNQPQHF	TGTGCCAGCAATCTCAATGGCAGGGGGGGCAATCAGCCCCAGCATTTT
TRBV19	TRBJ1-4	NA	NA	CASMPGPAEKLFF	TGTGCCAGTATGCCCGGACCGGCGGAAAAACTGTTTTTT
TRBV28	TRBJ1-4	NA	NA	CASSLLIPGEKLFF	TGTGCCAGCAGTTTGCTAATTCCAGGGGAAAAACTGTTTTTT
TRBV4-1	TRBJ2-7	NA	TRBD1	CASSQTAGQGNYEQYF	TGCGCCAGCAGCCAGACGGCGGGACAGGGAAACTACGAGCAGTACTTC
TRBV5-1	TRBJ2-7	NA	TRBD2	CATGEAAGASYEQYF	TGCGCCACCGGGGAAGCAGCGGGGGCCTCCTACGAGCAGTACTTC
TRBV21-1	TRBJ2-4	NA	NA	CASSKALGQGLSKNIQYF	TGTGCCAGCAGCAAAGCACTGGGACAGGGGTTATCCAAAAACATTCAGTACTTC
TRBV6-1	TRBJ1-3	NA	NA	CASSEGRTGNTIYF	TGTGCCAGCAGTGAAGGCCGTACAGGAAACACCATATATTTT
TRBV18	TRBJ2-3	NA	TRBD2	CASSPRTSGGQDTQYF	TGTGCCAGCTCACCCCGGACTAGCGGGGGGCAGGATACGCAGTATTTT
TRBV5-6	TRBJ2-4	NA	NA	CASSEGKNIQYF	TGTGCCAGCTCGGAGGGAAAAAACATTCAGTACTTC
TRBV7-9	TRBJ2-1	NA	NA	CASSLRLSSYNEQFF	TGTGCCAGCAGCTTAAGGCTCAGCTCCTACAATGAGCAGTTCTTC
TRBV30	TRBJ1-5	NA	TRBD1	CAWSTGDNQPQHF	TGTGCCTGGAGCACAGGGGACAATCAGCCCCAGCATTTT
TRBV5-4	TRBJ2-7	once	TRBD2	CASSLRTSGGAGEQYF	TGTGCCAGCAGTCTCCGGACTAGCGGGGGGGCGGGTGAGCAGTACTTC
TRBV30	TRBJ2-1	NA	NA	CAWSVRVNEQFF	TGTGCCTGGAGTGTAAGGGTCAATGAGCAGTTCTTC
TRBV20-1	TRBJ2-7	few	NA	CSAGQSYEQYF	TGCAGTGCCGGACAGTCCTACGAGCAGTACTTC